The T cell receptor beta chain under discussion was sequenced for a study of shared clonotypes between healthy human individuals. Study findings and constraints: Clonotype sharing among donors, it was expected, would be affected by sequencing depth. For naive CD4 cells, roughly 4.8% of clonotypes were shared across a handful of donors.

V was clipped by 4 bases and J by 1 base, with 11 bases between them. This CDR3 contains 14 residues. Per germline, CDR1 SGDLS and CDR2 YYNGEE. Replicate sorted-subset PCRs were loaded with around 220 ng DNA, roughly 33,000 T cell genomes. Libraries were prepared by immunoSEQ multiplex PCR; TCRdb keeps only in-frame clonotypes and omits some of them. The sample has approximately 2,200,000 clones; 85% to 95% are singletons. Naive CD8 cells lacked CD45RO and underwent positive selection for CCR7, leaving out terminally differentiated effector memory CD45RA+ cells. Every donor was a Caucasian adult from Nashville, Tennessee. This clone was seen once. Its antigen is not identified.

V gene TRBV9 combines with J gene TRBJ1-1; D is possibly TRBD1 (6 bases). Sequenced input: naive CD8+ T cells from PBMCs. The TCR originated in a man between 18 and 35 years old in good health. Some clones in this sample may be carry-over from other donors' samples. The CDR3 DNA reads TGTGCCAGCAGCCCGACGACAGGGAACACTGAAGCTTTCTTT. This gives the protein CASSPTTGNTEAFF.